This T cell receptor (beta chain) is drawn from a study of CD8 T cells in ankylosing spondylitis. Regarding the study as a whole: Within matched ankylosing spondylitis synovial fluid, disease-linked clones were reportedly significantly enriched. Earlier literature documents some of the motif variants in reactive arthritis synovial fluid and blood.

This clonotype was recorded at least ten times. Its cognate antigen is unknown. CDR1 SGHVS and CDR2 FNYEAQ come from the germline V gene. The germline V and J ends were trimmed by 4 bases and 5 bases, with 12 bases remaining between them. The CDR3 has 14 residues. Libraries for TCR beta were made by quantitative 5'-RACE with molecular barcodes. TCRdb reanalysed the 5' RACE reads using MiXCR and keeps one entry per CDR3 protein. The sample lists over 100,000 distinct CDR3 sequences; about an eighth were seen once. The sequenced sample consisted of blood, either unsorted or a sorted T cell fraction (not recorded which). The receptor's source is a female donor with ankylosing spondylitis or in good health (not recorded which). The chain joins TRBV7-6 to TRBJ1-3, with TRBD1 as a possible D gene (5 bases). CDR3 in amino acids: CASSSGRDRNTIYF. CDR3 bases: TGTGCCAGCAGCTCGGGACGGGATCGAAACACCATATATTTT.